This is a list of T cell receptor beta chains from one sample in a study of regulatory T cells in long-lasting Graves disease. A single record per CDR3 protein comes from TCRdb applying MiXCR to the multiplex PCR reads. The sample has approximately 470,000 distinct CDR3 sequences; roughly 16% are singletons. Another study also made use of these data, one on T cells in Graves' hyperthyroidism and ophthalmopathy.

The starting material was peripheral blood mononuclear cells (PBMCs), obtained at new diagnosis, from a patient treated with antithyroid drugs. Receptor source: a man aged 40-49 years with Graves disease. The CDR3 runs from the conserved cysteine through the conserved F or W.

TRBV28	TRBJ2-7	CASSDAGTPIEQYF
TRBV11-3	TRBJ2-5	CASSLRAWETQYF
TRBV28	TRBJ1-4	CASSGTGGLTEKLFF
TRBV5-1	TRBJ2-2	CASSPELPVGELFF
TRBV3-1	TRBJ2-2	CASSQERLAGVGELFF
TRBV28	TRBJ2-7	CASSTPGLAGVYEQYF
TRBV12-3/TRBV12-4	TRBJ2-5	CASSLPRTGQETQYF
TRBV5-1	TRBJ2-3	CASSFPQGASDTQYF
TRBV3-1	TRBJ2-7	CASSPRTSGRSNEQYF
TRBV2	TRBJ2-3	CASSEESGYTDTQYF
TRBV6-1	TRBJ2-7	CASSETGIDEQYF
TRBV5-1	TRBJ2-2	CASSLRTSGSLYTGELFF
TRBV5-1	TRBJ1-2	CASSKSRVGHGYTF
TRBV6-1	TRBJ1-3	CASTFGGFSGNTIYF
TRBV10-1	TRBJ2-5	CATPMGTSGRQETQYF
TRBV12-5	TRBJ1-5	CASGFPVTAQPQHF
TRBV7-9	TRBJ2-7	CASSLDPGQGASYEQYF
TRBV20-1	TRBJ2-7	CSAKAGDKGFWADEQYF
TRBV20-1	TRBJ2-2	CSATTSGGNTGELFF
TRBV28	TRBJ2-5	CASTLGGTPQETQYF
TRBV2	TRBJ1-4	CASRLGGRAEKLFF
TRBV19	TRBJ2-5	CASSTGTSGSGTQYF
TRBV3-1	TRBJ2-4	CASKRRTGKNIQYF
TRBV5-1	TRBJ2-3	CASSQIIRATLSTDTQYF
TRBV5-1	TRBJ2-7	CASSLGQRSYEQYF
TRBV3-1	TRBJ1-2	CASSDRPSNYGYTF
TRBV5-4	TRBJ2-3	CASWRGRAAADTQYF
TRBV14	TRBJ2-1	CASSQGPGLAGGRHNEQFF
TRBV30	TRBJ2-5	CAWSVPTSGNQETQYF
TRBV12-3/TRBV12-4	TRBJ1-5	CASARGGNQPQHF
TRBV10-3	TRBJ2-7	CAISERGQGFSEQYF
TRBV12-3/TRBV12-4	TRBJ2-3	CASSFGRTPSTDTQYF
TRBV12-3/TRBV12-4	TRBJ1-6	CASSSTGQGATHF
TRBV3-1	TRBJ1-3	CASSLDRGNTIYF
TRBV28	TRBJ1-4	CASSLGQESEKLFF
TRBV10-1	TRBJ2-1	CASSERFFGNEQFF
TRBV11-2	TRBJ2-5	CASSLGTTAQYF
TRBV19	TRBJ2-1	CASSISGRGLAGNEQFF
TRBV12-5	TRBJ1-2	CASVFARAVDNYGYTF
TRBV27	TRBJ2-7	CASSARGQGYEQYF
TRBV7-2	TRBJ2-7	CASSPRSGQGNYEQYF
TRBV20-1	TRBJ2-3	CSASDGWDTQYF
TRBV10-1	TRBJ2-1	CASSESLGTFTRDEQFF
TRBV4-2	TRBJ1-1	CASSQENHRGNTEAFF
TRBV9	TRBJ2-5	CASSTLLGREAQYF
TRBV12-3/TRBV12-4	TRBJ2-5	CASSLDGLAGVGETQYF
TRBV28	TRBJ1-5	CASSFSGFPGAQHF
TRBV2	TRBJ2-5	CASSGSETQYF
TRBV18	TRBJ2-7	CASSSLGRTYEQYF
TRBV6-2/TRBV6-3	TRBJ2-1	CASSSIHEQFF
TRBV4-2	TRBJ2-7	CASSQDSTSRGSYEQYF
TRBV12-3/TRBV12-4	TRBJ2-3	CASSFPRGTDTQYF
TRBV19	TRBJ1-2	CASSSSDRRFYGYTF
TRBV20-1	TRBJ2-7	CSAIKTGTNAYEQYF
TRBV15	TRBJ2-7	CATSREQRSSYEQYF